Presented here are 18 T cell receptor beta chains from one specimen sequenced in a study of T-cell reconstitution after alpha-beta-depleted transplantation in children. This sample's TCRbeta library carried unique molecular identifier barcodes. TCRdb redid the calling of the PCR reads with MiXCR, one entry per CDR3 protein. The sample holds some 500,000 distinct CDR3 sequences, roughly 18% seen once. This sample comprised PBMCs from the stem cell graft donor, obtained from the stem cell graft. These receptors all stem from a human donor who donated a stem cell graft to a child with acute lymphoblastic leukemia.

This clonotype was counted a few times. The chain carries TRBV6-1 and TRBJ2-1; the match to TRBD1 covers 8 bases. CDR1 and CDR2 from the germline V gene are MNHNS and SASEGT. V trimming: 2 bases; J trimming: 5 bases; junction bases outside the gene matches: 8. This CDR3 comprises 16 residues. The CDR3 coding sequence is TGTGCCAGCAGTGAACAAGCCGGGACAGGAAACAATGAGCAGTTCTTC. Its protein product is CASSEQAGTGNNEQFF.

This clonotype occurred a few times. The chain's CDR3 is CSLLTEPYNEQFF. The DNA for the CDR3 is TGCAGCCTTTTGACAGAGCCCTACAATGAGCAGTTCTTC. The genes are TRBV29-1 and TRBJ2-1, with TRBD1 as a possible D gene (5 bases). The germline gives CDR1 SQVTM, CDR2 ANQGSEA. V lost 8 bases and J lost 2, with 13 bases in between. This CDR3 is 13 amino acids long.

This chain uses TRBV27 with TRBJ2-5; D may be TRBD1 or TRBD2 (5 bases each). This CDR3 comprises 13 residues. Trimming cost V 5 bases and J 6 bases, with 13 bases left between them. The V gene's germline CDR1 is MNHEY and CDR2 SMNVEV (reference sequence). The CDR3 spells CASSGTPVKTQYF. CDR3 bases: TGTGCCAGCAGTGGGACCCCGGTTAAGACCCAGTACTTC.

The J gene is TRBJ2-5, the V gene TRBV12-3 or TRBV12-4; TRBD2 matches at 12 bases. The J segment lost 4 bases and the V segment lost 4 bases, leaving 1 base of the junction unmatched. The CDR3 totals 14 residues. The CDR3 DNA reads TGTGCCAGCAGTTCGGGACTAGCGGGAGAGACCCAGTACTTC. Protein sequence: CASSSGLAGETQYF.

This clonotype was observed a few times. V gene TRBV7-9 combines with J gene TRBJ2-5; 7 bases align to TRBD2. CDR1 and CDR2 from the germline V gene are SEHNR and FQNEAQ (reference sequence). V shed 2 bases and J 4 bases; nucleotides not matched to a gene: 10. This CDR3 has 16 residues. In DNA form, the CDR3 reads TGTGCCAGCAGCTTACTTTTTCGGCGGGAGCCAGAGACCCAGTACTTC. It specifies CASSLLFRREPETQYF.

The J gene is TRBJ1-4, the V gene TRBV7-9; no firm D call. V was trimmed by 5 bases and J by 6 bases, leaving 16 bases between them. The CDR3 has 15 amino acids. CDR1 is SEHNR and CDR2 is FQNEAQ in the germline V gene (reference sequence). CDR3 sequence: CASSGPDAGDEKLFF. The CDR3 DNA reads as TGTGCCAGCAGCGGGCCGGACGCGGGTGATGAAAAACTGTTTTTT.

This clonotype has more than one count but fewer than ten. The chain uses TRBV11-2 and TRBJ2-1; weak D call: TRBD1 (6 bases). V was clipped by 2 bases and J by 2 bases, with 13 bases between them. There are 16 residues in the CDR3. CDR1 is SGHAT, CDR2 FQNNGV, per germline. For the CDR3, the DNA is TGTGCCAGCAGCTTAAGTACAGGGACACCCTACAATGAGCAGTTCTTC. This encodes CASSLSTGTPYNEQFF.

At least ten counts were recorded for this clonotype. The chain is built from TRBV19 and TRBJ1-5, with 7 bases fitting TRBD1. The junction had 1 base not matched to a gene; V was cut back by 6 bases and J by 2 bases. The length of the CDR3 is 13 residues. The germline CDR1 and CDR2 sequences are LNHDA and SQIVND (reference sequence). The CDR3 sequence is CASSTGGNQPQHF. The CDR3 DNA reads as TGTGCCAGTAGCACAGGGGGCAATCAGCCCCAGCATTTT.

The chain couples TRBV29-1 to TRBJ1-1; no clear D gene. Germline V gene sequence: CDR1 SQVTM, CDR2 ANQGSEA. The V gene lost 4 bases and the J gene lost 1 base, with 13 bases spanning the gap. The CDR3 extends over 14 amino acids. CDR3 DNA: TGCAGCGTTGGTCCGCCGGAGAAGAACACTGAAGCTTTCTTT. Encoded protein: CSVGPPEKNTEAFF.

The rearrangement joins TRBV5-1 to TRBJ2-7; D not certain. The germline gives CDR1 SGHRS, CDR2 YFSETQ. This CDR3 is built from 17 residues. The V end lost 4 bases, the J end lost 7 bases, and 27 bases lay between the germline ends. The CDR3 DNA reads TGCGCCAGCAGCATGATTAGAGATCTCCCCGCCGAGTGGGAGCAGTACTTC. Amino acids: CASSMIRDLPAEWEQYF.

This clonotype was detected only a few times. V usage is TRBV20-1 and J usage is TRBJ1-2; D is uncertain. CDR3 size: 17 residues. The V gene's germline CDR1 is DFQATT and CDR2 SNEGSKA (reference sequence). V lost 3 bases, J lost 0 bases, and 20 bases lay in between. The CDR3 DNA reads TGCAGTGCTAGGAGCCAAACTCGACCGGAGGCTAACTATGGCTACACCTTC. Encoded protein: CSARSQTRPEANYGYTF.

The CDR3 bases are TGTGCCAGCAGTCCGGAACAGTCGGATCAGCCCCAGCATTTT. Its translation: CASSPEQSDQPQHF. This chain links TRBV27 with TRBJ1-5; no reliable D call. This CDR3 comprises 14 residues. V lost 5 bases to trimming and J lost 5 bases, with 13 bases between them. Germline V gene lookup returns CDR1 MNHEY and CDR2 SMNVEV (reference sequence).

With regard to this clonotype: Compared with germline, one end of the junction differs, possibly owing to a read error. The genes are TRBV18 and TRBJ2-5; D is unresolved. The CDR3 is made up of 14 amino acids. The germline V gene has CDR1 KGHSH and CDR2 LQKENI. The CDR3 sequence is CASSPTLQKETHYF. The CDR3 DNA sequence: TGTGCCAGCTCACCAACCCTACAGAAGGAGACCCATTACTTC.

The V call is TRBV5-6, the J call TRBJ2-5, with D maybe TRBD2 (8 bases). V was clipped by 4 bases and J by 5 bases, with 21 bases between them. The CDR3 totals 16 residues. Germline CDR1 is SGHDT and CDR2 is YYEEEE. The CDR3, as DNA: TGTGCCAGCAGCCCGGGAGGGGGCGTGAGCGGGGAGACCCAGTACTTC. Protein: CASSPGGGVSGETQYF.

This clonotype was counted at least ten times. The V and J genes are TRBV5-1 and TRBJ1-1; D gene ambiguous. The CDR3 length is 14 residues. Trimming took off 4 bases at V and 0 bases at J, with 10 bases between the two ends. The germline CDR1 and CDR2 sequences are SGHRS and YFSETQ. In nucleotides, the CDR3 is TGCGCCAGCAGCCTCGACACCATGAACACTGAAGCTTTCTTT. Translating it yields CASSLDTMNTEAFF.

This clonotype showed up just a few times. The chain carries TRBV20-1 and TRBJ2-1; D might be TRBD1 or TRBD2, each matching 6 bases. Trimming left V 6 bases short and J 9 bases short, with 24 bases between. This CDR3 has 15 residues. Germline CDR1 and CDR2: DFQATT and SNEGSKA (reference sequence). The CDR3 DNA is TGCAGTGCCCCCCCCTCGGCGGGACAAGGGGCTGAGCAGTTCTTC. It codes for CSAPPSAGQGAEQFF.

This chain links TRBV7-9 with TRBJ1-5; TRBD1 matches at 7 bases. Germline CDR1 is SEHNR and CDR2 is FQNEAQ (reference sequence). J was trimmed by 6 bases and V by 4 bases; bases with no gene match: 12. The CDR3 length is 16 residues. The CDR3 coding sequence is TGTGCCAGCAGCTCACGCAACATCGACAGGGTTCAGCCCCAGCATTTT. Encoded protein: CASSSRNIDRVQPQHF. The full variable domain, its missing parts supplied by reference TRBV7-9 and TRBJ1-5, is DTGVSQNPRHKITKRGQNVTFRCDPISEHNRLYWYRQTLGQGPEFLTYFQNEAQLEKSRLLSDRFSAERPKGSFSTLEIQRTEQGDSAMYLCASSSRNIDRVQPQHFGDGTRLSIL.

The chain recombines TRBV7-9 with TRBJ2-2; 9 nucleotides line up with TRBD1. The CDR3 is 12 amino acids. Germline trimming cut 10 bases from V and 5 bases from J; bases unmatched to any gene: 2. CDR1 and CDR2 from the germline V gene are SEHNR and FQNEAQ (reference sequence). The CDR3 is CATGTGTGELFF. CDR3 DNA: TGTGCCACCGGGACAGGGACCGGGGAGCTGTTTTTT.